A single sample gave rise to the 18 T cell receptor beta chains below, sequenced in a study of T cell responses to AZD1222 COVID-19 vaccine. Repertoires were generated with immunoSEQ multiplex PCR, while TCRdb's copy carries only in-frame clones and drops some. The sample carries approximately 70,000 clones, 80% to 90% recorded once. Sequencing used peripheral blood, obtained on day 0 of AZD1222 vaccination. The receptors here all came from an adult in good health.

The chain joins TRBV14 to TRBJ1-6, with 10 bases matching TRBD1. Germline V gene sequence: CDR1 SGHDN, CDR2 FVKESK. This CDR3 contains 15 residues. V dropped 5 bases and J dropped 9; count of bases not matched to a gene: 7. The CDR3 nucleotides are TGTGCCAGCAGCACGACAGGGGGCTGGAGTTCACCCCTCCACTTT. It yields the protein CASSTTGGWSSPLHF.

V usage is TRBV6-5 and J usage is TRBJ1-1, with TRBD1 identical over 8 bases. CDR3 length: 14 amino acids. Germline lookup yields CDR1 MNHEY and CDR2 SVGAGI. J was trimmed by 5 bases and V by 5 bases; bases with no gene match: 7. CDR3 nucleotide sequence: TGTGCCAGCAGTCTAACAGGGGGGTGGACTGAAGCTTTCTTT. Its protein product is CASSLTGGWTEAFF.

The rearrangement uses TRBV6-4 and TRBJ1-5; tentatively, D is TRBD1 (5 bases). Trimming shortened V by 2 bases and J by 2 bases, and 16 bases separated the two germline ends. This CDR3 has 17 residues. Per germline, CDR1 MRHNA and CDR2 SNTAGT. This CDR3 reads CASSDKTKGPCNQPQHF. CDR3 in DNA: TGTGCCAGCAGTGACAAGACCAAGGGACCGTGCAATCAGCCCCAGCATTTT.

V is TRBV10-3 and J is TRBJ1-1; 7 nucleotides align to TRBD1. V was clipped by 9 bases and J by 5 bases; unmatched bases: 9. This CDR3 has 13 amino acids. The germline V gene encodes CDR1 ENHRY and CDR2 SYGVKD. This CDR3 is CAITRQGGTEAFF. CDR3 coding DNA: TGTGCCATTACCCGACAGGGAGGAACTGAAGCTTTCTTT.

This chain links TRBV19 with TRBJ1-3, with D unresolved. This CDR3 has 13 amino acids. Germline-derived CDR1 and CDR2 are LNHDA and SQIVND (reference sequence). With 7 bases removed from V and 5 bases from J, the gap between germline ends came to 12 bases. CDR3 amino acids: CASMQAERNTIYF. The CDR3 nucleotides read TGTGCCAGTATGCAGGCGGAGCGAAACACCATATATTTT. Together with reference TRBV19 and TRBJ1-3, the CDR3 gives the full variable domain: DGGITQSPKYLFRKEGQNVTLSCEQNLNHDAMYWYRQDPGQGLRLIYYSQIVNDFQKGDIAEGYSVSREKKESFPLTVTSAQKNPTAFYLCASMQAERNTIYFGEGSWLTVV.

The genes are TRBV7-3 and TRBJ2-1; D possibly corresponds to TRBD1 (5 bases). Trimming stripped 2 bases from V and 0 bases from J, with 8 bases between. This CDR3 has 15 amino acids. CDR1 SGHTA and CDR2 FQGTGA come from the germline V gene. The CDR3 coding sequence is TGTGCCAGCAGCTTACAGGGTCTCTCCTACAATGAGCAGTTCTTC. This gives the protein CASSLQGLSYNEQFF.

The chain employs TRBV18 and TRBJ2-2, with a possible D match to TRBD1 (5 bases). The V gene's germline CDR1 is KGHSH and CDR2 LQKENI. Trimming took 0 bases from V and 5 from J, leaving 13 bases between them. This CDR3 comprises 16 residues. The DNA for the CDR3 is TGTGCCAGCTCACCACCTTCGACAGCTGATACCGGGGAGCTGTTTTTT. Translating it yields CASSPPSTADTGELFF. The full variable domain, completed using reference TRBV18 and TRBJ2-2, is NAGVMQNPRHLVRRRGQEARLRCSPMKGHSHVYWYRQLPEEGLKFMVYLQKENIIDESGMPKERFSAEFPKEGPSILRIQQVVRGDSAAYFCASSPPSTADTGELFFGEGSRLTVL.

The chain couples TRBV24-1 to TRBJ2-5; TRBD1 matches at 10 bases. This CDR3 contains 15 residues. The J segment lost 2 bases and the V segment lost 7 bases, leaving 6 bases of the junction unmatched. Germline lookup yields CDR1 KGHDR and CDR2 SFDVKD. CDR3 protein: CATRTGGVGQETQYF. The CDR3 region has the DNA TGTGCCACCAGGACAGGGGGCGTAGGTCAAGAGACCCAGTACTTC.

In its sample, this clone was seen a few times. This CDR3 reads CASSYLRGGNTEAFF. The CDR3 coding sequence is TGTGCCAGCAGTTACCTTAGGGGCGGGAACACTGAAGCTTTCTTT. V is TRBV6-5 and J is TRBJ1-1; D might be TRBD1 (5 bases). This CDR3 spans 15 amino acids. Germline loops: CDR1 MNHEY, CDR2 SVGAGI. V lost 2 bases and J lost 1, with 11 bases in between.

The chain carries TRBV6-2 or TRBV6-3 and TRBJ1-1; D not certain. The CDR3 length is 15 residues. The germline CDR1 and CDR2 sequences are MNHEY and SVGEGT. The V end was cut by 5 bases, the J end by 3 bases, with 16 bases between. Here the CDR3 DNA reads TGTGCCAGCAGTAATGGCCACGCGGGAGACACTGAAGCTTTCTTT. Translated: CASSNGHAGDTEAFF.

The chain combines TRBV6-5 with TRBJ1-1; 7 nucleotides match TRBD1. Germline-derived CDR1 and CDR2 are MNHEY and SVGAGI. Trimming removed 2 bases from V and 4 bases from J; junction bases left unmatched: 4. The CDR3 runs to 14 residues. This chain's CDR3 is CASSYAEGATEAFF. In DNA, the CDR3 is TGTGCCAGCAGTTACGCGGAGGGGGCCACTGAAGCTTTCTTT.

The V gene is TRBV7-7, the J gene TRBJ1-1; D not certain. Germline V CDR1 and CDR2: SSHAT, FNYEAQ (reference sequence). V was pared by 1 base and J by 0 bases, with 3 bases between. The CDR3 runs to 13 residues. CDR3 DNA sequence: TGTGCCAGCAGCTTAGACCTGAACACTGAAGCTTTCTTT. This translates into CASSLDLNTEAFF.

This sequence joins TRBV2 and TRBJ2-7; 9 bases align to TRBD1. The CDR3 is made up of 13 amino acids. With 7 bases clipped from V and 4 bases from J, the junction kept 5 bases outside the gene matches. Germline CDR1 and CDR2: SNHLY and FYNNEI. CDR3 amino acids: CASTKDRGYEQYF. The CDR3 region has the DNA TGTGCCAGCACCAAGGACAGGGGATACGAGCAGTACTTC. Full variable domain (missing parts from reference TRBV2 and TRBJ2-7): EPEVTQTPSHQVTQMGQEVILRCVPISNHLYFYWYRQILGQKVEFLVSFYNNEISEKSEIFDDQFSVERPDGSNFTLKIRSTKLEDSAMYFCASTKDRGYEQYFGPGTRLTVT.

CDR3 sequence: CASSGRFTGANVLTF. In DNA form, the CDR3 reads TGTGCCAGCAGCGGACGGTTTACTGGGGCCAACGTCCTGACTTTC. The rearrangement uses TRBV9 and TRBJ2-6, with D uncertain. V dropped 3 bases and J dropped 2 bases, with 9 bases sitting between them. Germline V gene sequence: CDR1 SGDLS, CDR2 YYNGEE. The length of the CDR3 is 15 residues.

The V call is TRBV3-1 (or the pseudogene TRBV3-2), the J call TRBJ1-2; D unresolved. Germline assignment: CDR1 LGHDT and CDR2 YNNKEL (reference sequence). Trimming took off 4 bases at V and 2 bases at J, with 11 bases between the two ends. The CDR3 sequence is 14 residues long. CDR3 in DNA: TGTGCCAGCAGCCCGGACGGGTGGAACTATGGCTACACCTTC. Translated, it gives CASSPDGWNYGYTF.

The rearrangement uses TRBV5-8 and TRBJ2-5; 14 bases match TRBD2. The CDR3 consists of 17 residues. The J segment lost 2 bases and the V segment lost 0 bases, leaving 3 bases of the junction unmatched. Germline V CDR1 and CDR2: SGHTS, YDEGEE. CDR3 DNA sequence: TGTGCCAGCAGCTTGGACCGGACTAGCGGGGGGCAAGAGACCCAGTACTTC. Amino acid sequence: CASSLDRTSGGQETQYF.

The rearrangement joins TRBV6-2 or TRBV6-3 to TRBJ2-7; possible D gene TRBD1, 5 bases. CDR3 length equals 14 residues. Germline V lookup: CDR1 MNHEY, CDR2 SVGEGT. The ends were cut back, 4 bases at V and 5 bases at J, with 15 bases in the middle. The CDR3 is CASSSLQGTHEQYF. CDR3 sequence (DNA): TGTGCCAGCAGTTCCCTCCAGGGTACCCACGAGCAGTACTTC.

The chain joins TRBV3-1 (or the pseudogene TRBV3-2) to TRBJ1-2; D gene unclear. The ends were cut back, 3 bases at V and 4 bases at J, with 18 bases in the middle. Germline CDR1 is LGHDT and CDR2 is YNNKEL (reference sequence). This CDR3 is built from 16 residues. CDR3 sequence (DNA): TGTGCCAGCAGCCAGTTCTCAGCAGGAGGAGGCTATGGCTACACCTTC. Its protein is CASSQFSAGGGYGYTF.